This T cell receptor beta chain was profiled in a study of vaccination and CD4 T cells after COVID-19. Overall study: Investigators stimulated cells with overlapping spike peptides drawn from SARS-CoV-2, HCoV-NL63, HCoV-OC43 and HCoV-229E.

Sequencing of the DNA from cultured CD4+ T cells was carried out with the Oncomine TCR Beta short-read assay. Using the QIAamp micro DNA kit, genomic DNA was extracted from the CD4+ T cells that had been cultured. MiXCR, run by TCRdb on the PCR reads, gives a single entry per CDR3 protein. The repertoire consists of around 27,000 distinct CDR3 sequences, with roughly 27% occurring once and the leading ten covering just over 7%. General study points: A median roughly 87% of convalescent patients' SARS-CoV-2-reactive clones emerged only after vaccination.

This clonotype is medium-sized by share. Its specificity is not known. As to time point: late sampling 161 to 241 days after vaccination in a few convalescent patients. Sample treatment: roughly ten-day PBMC culture with coronavirus spike peptide pools or control peptides (ViraFEST assay). The V segment lost 5 bases and the J segment 5 bases; nucleotides outside the gene matches: 3. Germline-derived CDR1 and CDR2 are SGHTA and FQGNSA. This CDR3 is built from 13 residues. The chain has TRBV7-2 and TRBJ1-5; 7 nucleotides line up with TRBD1. The receptor was derived from a human donor who had recovered from COVID-19. The sample in question was CD4+ T cells from blood, cultured in vitro, obtained about 7 months after SARS-CoV-2 vaccination. CDR3 sequence: CASSRDRHQPQHF. The DNA of the CDR3 is TGTGCCAGCAGCAGGGACAGACATCAGCCCCAGCATTTT. Complete variable domain (other parts from reference TRBV7-2 and TRBJ1-5): GAGVSQSPSNKVTEKGKDVELRCDPISGHTALYWYRQSLGQGLEFLIYFQGNSAPDKSGLPSDRFSAERTGGSVSTLTIQRTQQEDSAVYLCASSRDRHQPQHFGDGTRLSIL.